Presented here are 11 T cell receptor beta chains from one specimen sequenced in a study of shared clonotypes between healthy human individuals. The protocol was immunoSEQ multiplex PCR, while the TCRdb copy is restricted to in-frame clones and leaves out a portion. The data contain under 2,000,000 clones, about 95% of them singletons. Terminally differentiated effector memory CD45RA+ cells were left out of the naive CD8 fraction, which was CD45RO-negative and positively selected for CCR7. The sample taken for sequencing was naive CD8+ T cells sorted from blood. The receptors here all came from a man aged 18 to 29 in good health.

The chain has TRBV27 and TRBJ1-5; 9 nucleotides line up with TRBD1. Germline CDR1 MNHEY, CDR2 SMNVEV (reference sequence). Trimming at V came to 4 bases and at J to 6 bases, leaving 4 bases not matched to a gene. The CDR3 runs to 14 residues. The CDR3: CASSWGQGGQPQHF. CDR3 nucleotides: TGTGCCAGCAGTTGGGGACAGGGTGGTCAGCCCCAGCATTTT.

The rearrangement uses TRBV10-1 and TRBJ1-4; 7 bases agree with TRBD1. CDR3 length: 14 amino acids. Trimming at V came to 7 bases and at J to 7 bases, leaving 9 bases not matched to a gene. Germline V CDR1 and CDR2: WNHNN, SYGVQD (reference sequence). The CDR3 sequence is CASTQTGWIEKLFF. In nucleotides, the CDR3 is TGCGCCAGCACCCAGACAGGGTGGATTGAAAAACTGTTTTTT.

The genes are TRBV28 and TRBJ1-1; no clear D gene. This CDR3 region has 12 residues. The germline V gene has CDR1 MDHEN and CDR2 SYDVKM. Trimming cost V 6 bases and J 1 base, with 6 bases left between them. The CDR3 is CASSSENTEAFF. Here the CDR3 DNA reads TGTGCCAGCAGCTCAGAGAACACTGAAGCTTTCTTT.

The chain recombines TRBV5-6 with TRBJ2-7; D gene ambiguous. The CDR3 runs to 13 residues. Germline assignment: CDR1 SGHDT and CDR2 YYEEEE. The V gene lost 4 bases and the J gene lost 0 bases, with 8 bases spanning the gap. CDR3 sequence: CASSPKDSYEQYF. The CDR3 DNA reads TGTGCCAGCAGCCCTAAGGACTCCTACGAGCAGTACTTC.

The V gene is TRBV27, the J gene TRBJ2-2; D remains unclear. The ends were cut back, 6 bases at V and 4 bases at J, with 12 bases in the middle. CDR1 and CDR2 (germline): MNHEY, SMNVEV (reference sequence). This CDR3 has 14 residues. The CDR3 coding sequence is TGTGCCAGCAGCCAAGACTTAGCCACCGGGGAGCTGTTTTTT. This encodes CASSQDLATGELFF.

The chain employs TRBV5-4 and TRBJ1-4; no definite D call. V lost 1 base and J 8 bases, leaving 15 bases between the germline ends. CDR1 and CDR2 from the germline V gene are SGHNT and YYREEE (reference sequence). This CDR3 is built from 15 residues. Here the CDR3 reads CASSLSPESSEKLFF. The CDR3 region has the DNA TGTGCCAGCAGCTTGTCTCCGGAGTCGAGCGAAAAACTGTTTTTT.

V gene TRBV29-1 combines with J gene TRBJ2-5; a possible D gene is TRBD2 (6 bases). Per germline, CDR1 SQVTM and CDR2 ANQGSEA. The CDR3 is made up of 17 amino acids. Trimming left V 0 bases short and J 0 bases short, with 17 bases between. This CDR3 reads CSVEERIGAGYQETQYF. CDR3 sequence (DNA): TGCAGCGTTGAAGAGAGGATTGGGGCGGGGTACCAAGAGACCCAGTACTTC.

The V gene is TRBV4-1, the J gene TRBJ1-1; weak D call: TRBD1 (5 bases). The V and J ends lost 3 bases and 6 bases respectively, with 11 bases between them. Germline CDR1 reads MGHRA; CDR2 reads YSYEKL. The CDR3 has 13 amino acids. CDR3 DNA: TGCGCCAGCAGCCATTTTTCAGGGCCTGAAGCTTTCTTT. It encodes CASSHFSGPEAFF.

This sequence joins TRBV28 and TRBJ2-1; no clear D. V was pared by 3 bases and J by 3 bases, with 9 bases between. Germline V gives CDR1 MDHEN, CDR2 SYDVKM. The CDR3 length is 14 residues. The CDR3 region has the DNA TGTGCCAGCAGTTTTCTCCAGAGCTACAATGAGCAGTTCTTC. Its translation is CASSFLQSYNEQFF.

A single count supports this clone. The J gene is TRBJ2-2, the V gene TRBV5-4; D call uncertain. The ends were cut back, 4 bases at V and 6 bases at J, with 13 bases in the middle. The CDR3 is 14 residues long. CDR1 is SGHNT, CDR2 YYREEE, per germline (reference sequence). In DNA, the CDR3 is TGTGCCAGCAGCGGACCCTATGTCCCCGGGGAGCTGTTTTTT. Its translation: CASSGPYVPGELFF.

The rearrangement links TRBV7-9 to TRBJ2-1; D may be TRBD1 (5 bases). V dropped 0 bases and J dropped 4 bases, with 13 bases sitting between them. CDR1 and CDR2 from the germline V gene are SEHNR and FQNEAQ (reference sequence). The CDR3 runs 16 residues. CDR3 sequence: CASSLAQGGFYNEQFF. CDR3 bases: TGTGCCAGCAGCTTAGCGCAGGGTGGATTTTACAATGAGCAGTTCTTC.